The 8 T cell receptor beta chains below all came from one sample that was sequenced in a study of identical twins. In TCRdb, the 5' RACE reads were re-called with MiXCR into one record per CDR3 protein. Among around 1.7 million distinct CDR3 sequences listed, about 31% were seen once. The sample consisted of cord blood. The receptors were sampled from a newborn girl in good health.

The chain joins TRBV7-9 to TRBJ2-1; 8 bases line up with TRBD1. Germline CDR1 reads SEHNR; CDR2 reads FQNEAQ (reference sequence). V lost 5 bases, J lost 3 bases, and 9 bases stayed unmatched. CDR3 size: 16 residues. The chain's CDR3 is CASSQHRGVIYNEQFF. The CDR3 DNA sequence: TGTGCCAGCAGCCAACACAGGGGGGTAATCTACAATGAGCAGTTCTTC.

V gene TRBV6-5 combines with J gene TRBJ2-7, with 8 bases fitting TRBD1. Looked up from germline, CDR1 is MNHEY and CDR2 is SVGAGI. The CDR3 totals 14 residues. V lost 5 bases to trimming and J lost 3 bases; unmatched junction nucleotides: 6. CDR3 amino acids: CASSRTGSRYEQYF. The CDR3 nucleotides read TGTGCCAGCAGTCGGACAGGGAGTCGCTACGAGCAGTACTTC.

This clonotype has a handful of counts. This chain joins TRBV5-1 and TRBJ1-1, with D perhaps matching TRBD1 (5 bases). There are 16 residues in the CDR3. The germline V gene encodes CDR1 SGHRS and CDR2 YFSETQ. V lost 0 bases and J 0 bases, leaving 12 bases between the germline ends. DNA of the CDR3: TGCGCCAGCAGCTTGGGCTCGGTCAGGGTGAACACTGAAGCTTTCTTT. Its protein is CASSLGSVRVNTEAFF.

In this sample, this clonotype turned up a few times. This chain links TRBV20-1 with TRBJ2-4, with D tentatively TRBD1 (6 bases). V lost 5 bases and J lost 1, with 9 bases in between. Germline V CDR1 and CDR2: DFQATT, SNEGSKA (reference sequence). The length of the CDR3 is 13 residues. The CDR3 sequence is CSAFDRAKNIQYF. The CDR3, as DNA: TGCAGTGCTTTCGACAGGGCCAAAAACATTCAGTACTTC.

The V and J genes are TRBV29-1 and TRBJ2-2; D is perhaps TRBD1 or TRBD2 (5 bases each). The CDR3 spans 16 residues. Per germline, CDR1 SQVTM and CDR2 ANQGSEA. Trimming removed 1 base at V and 0 bases at J, with 12 bases between. CDR3 protein: CSVEVRDRSNTGELFF. The CDR3 DNA is TGCAGCGTTGAAGTCCGGGACCGCTCGAACACCGGGGAGCTGTTTTTT.

This chain links TRBV29-1 with TRBJ2-1, with D unresolved. Judging by the DNA end, TRBJ2-7 fits better; the J call may be wrong. CDR1 and CDR2 from the germline V gene are SQVTM and ANQGSEA. CDR3 length: 14 residues. CDR3 loop: CSVEPTDRAYEQYF. The CDR3 DNA sequence: TGCAGCGTTGAACCGACTGACCGGGCGTATGAGCAGTACTTC.

The chain uses TRBV7-2 and TRBJ2-1, with 7 bases identical to TRBD1. Germline CDR1 is SGHTA and CDR2 is FQGNSA. The CDR3 covers 11 residues. With V trimmed by 5 bases and J by 12 bases, 4 bases remained unmatched. The CDR3 is CASSSNRGQFF. In nucleotides, the CDR3 is TGTGCCAGCAGCAGTAACAGGGGGCAGTTCTTC.

This clonotype came up many times. The rearrangement joins TRBV29-1 to TRBJ2-1; 9 bases match TRBD2. V was pared by 4 bases and J by 6 bases, with 1 base of the junction left unmatched. The CDR3 loop spans 12 amino acids. Germline-derived CDR1 and CDR2 are SQVTM and ANQGSEA. The CDR3 DNA is TGCAGCGTTGGTAGCGGGAGCAATGAGCAGTTCTTC. Encoded protein: CSVGSGSNEQFF.